Listed here are 31 T cell receptor beta chains from one sample, sequenced in a study of siplizumab effects on memory and regulatory T cells. Sequencing was performed with immunoSEQ multiplex PCR; in TCRdb, only in-frame clones are kept and a portion is missing. The table lists tens of thousands of clones, just under 95% of them singletons, with around 20% in the top ten. Specimen: CD8+ T cells sorted from blood. These receptors originate from a human donor in good health.

The J gene is TRBJ1-1, the V gene TRBV11-2; D is uncertain. Between the trimmed V and J ends, which lost 1 base and 3 bases, there was a span of 12 bases. The CDR3 is 15 amino acids. Germline V gives CDR1 SGHAT, CDR2 FQNNGV. The CDR3 DNA follows: TGTGCCAGCAGCTTAGGGAGGGAACGGTACACTGAAGCTTTCTTT. It translates to CASSLGRERYTEAFF.

This clone has only one observation. Additional DNA sequences in this sample encode the identical CDR3. The chain combines TRBV27 with TRBJ2-2, with D maybe TRBD1 (6 bases). Germline CDR1 and CDR2: MNHEY and SMNVEV (reference sequence). The CDR3 covers 14 residues. V lost 4 bases to trimming and J lost 0 bases, with 6 bases between them. The DNA for the CDR3 is TGTGCCAGCAGTTCAGGGGCGAACACCGGGGAGCTGTTTTTT. It codes for CASSSGANTGELFF.

The chain uses TRBV11-2 and TRBJ2-5, with 15 bases fitting TRBD2. Germline trimming cut 6 bases from V and 5 bases from J; bases unmatched to any gene: 10. The germline V gene has CDR1 SGHAT and CDR2 FQNNGV. The length of the CDR3 is 17 residues. For the CDR3, the DNA is TGTGCCAGCAGAATACCGGGACTAGCGGGAGGTGGGGAGACCCAGTACTTC. It codes for CASRIPGLAGGGETQYF.

This clone was seen once. The chain links TRBV7-8 to TRBJ2-7; 8 nucleotides match TRBD1. V was clipped by 4 bases and J by 5 bases; unmatched bases: 1. CDR1 is SGHVS and CDR2 is FQNEAQ in the germline V gene. There are 12 residues in the CDR3. The chain's CDR3 is CASSSGGHEQYF. CDR3 coding DNA: TGTGCCAGCAGCTCAGGGGGCCACGAGCAGTACTTC.

The CDR3 DNA reads as TGTGCCAGCACGGATTTCCCCGGGGCAGATACGCAGTATTTT. Its protein product is CASTDFPGADTQYF. This chain joins TRBV6-5 and TRBJ2-3; D perhaps matches TRBD2 (5 bases). CDR1 is MNHEY, CDR2 SVGAGI, per germline. This CDR3 comprises 14 residues. Between the trimmed V and J ends, which lost 7 bases and 4 bases, there was a span of 15 bases.

The chain uses TRBV7-9 and TRBJ2-2, with no clear D. This CDR3 comprises 12 residues. Trimming left V 5 bases short and J 6 bases short, with 7 bases between. Germline V gene sequence: CDR1 SEHNR, CDR2 FQNEAQ (reference sequence). CDR3: CASSGIPGELFF. CDR3 bases: TGTGCCAGCAGCGGCATCCCCGGGGAGCTGTTTTTT.

The rearrangement uses TRBV4-1 and TRBJ1-3; unclear D gene. V was clipped by 3 bases and J by 1 base, with 13 bases between them. This CDR3 is built from 16 residues. CDR1 and CDR2 from the germline V gene are MGHRA and YSYEKL. DNA for the CDR3: TGCGCCAGCAGCCATTCAGTTATGGTATCTGGAAACACCATATATTTT. Its protein product is CASSHSVMVSGNTIYF.

The chain recombines TRBV14 with TRBJ2-3; D is perhaps TRBD1 or TRBD2 (5 bases each). The CDR3 runs 14 residues. V dropped 0 bases and J dropped 4 bases, with 8 bases sitting between them. Germline CDR1 is SGHDN and CDR2 is FVKESK. In DNA form, the CDR3 reads TGTGCCAGCAGCCAAGAAAGGGACGCAGATACGCAGTATTTT. Translated: CASSQERDADTQYF.

The chain couples TRBV18 to TRBJ1-2; D remains ambiguous. Germline CDR1 is KGHSH and CDR2 is LQKENI. V was shortened by 0 bases and J by 1 base, with 12 bases between the two germline ends. CDR3 size: 16 residues. CDR3 residues: CASSPPGFMDNYGYTF. In DNA, the CDR3 is TGTGCCAGCTCACCACCTGGGTTTATGGATAACTATGGCTACACCTTC. The full variable domain, its missing parts supplied by reference TRBV18 and TRBJ1-2, is NAGVMQNPRHLVRRRGQEARLRCSPMKGHSHVYWYRQLPEEGLKFMVYLQKENIIDESGMPKERFSAEFPKEGPSILRIQQVVRGDSAAYFCASSPPGFMDNYGYTFGSGTRLTVV.

This rearrangement joins TRBV2 to TRBJ1-2; D uncertain. CDR1 SNHLY and CDR2 FYNNEI come from the germline V gene. CDR3 length: 16 amino acids. The V end was cut by 10 bases, the J end by 8 bases, with 29 bases between. In nucleotides, the CDR3 is TGTGCCAACATTAAACCTCCAGGTCTGGCGCTGGGGGGCTACACCTTC. This encodes CANIKPPGLALGGYTF.

The rearrangement links TRBV28 to TRBJ2-7, with D maybe TRBD2 (6 bases). The CDR3 runs 14 residues. V dropped 5 bases and J dropped 3 bases, with 14 bases sitting between them. Germline V CDR1 and CDR2: MDHEN, SYDVKM. The CDR3 nucleotides are TGTGCCAGCAGTCAACCCTGGGGGGACTACGAGCAGTACTTC. This codes for CASSQPWGDYEQYF.

This chain links TRBV19 with TRBJ2-2, with 9 bases fitting TRBD1. Trimming cost V 6 bases and J 7 bases; bases outside gene matches: 6. The CDR3 runs 14 residues. CDR1 and CDR2 from the germline V gene are LNHDA and SQIVND (reference sequence). CDR3 amino acids: CASRLQGASGELFF. DNA of the CDR3: TGTGCCAGTAGACTACAGGGGGCGAGCGGGGAGCTGTTTTTT.

The chain joins TRBV4-1 to TRBJ1-5; possibly TRBD1 for D (5 bases). Germline V gives CDR1 MGHRA, CDR2 YSYEKL. The germline V and J ends were trimmed by 4 bases and 6 bases, with 19 bases remaining between them. The CDR3 extends over 16 amino acids. The CDR3 loop is CASSLEGRRDGQPQHF. DNA of the CDR3: TGCGCCAGCAGCCTAGAGGGTCGCAGGGATGGTCAGCCCCAGCATTTT.

The chain employs TRBV4-1 and TRBJ2-3; TRBD2 matches at 12 bases. CDR1 is MGHRA, CDR2 YSYEKL, per germline. V lost 4 bases to trimming and J lost 4 bases; unmatched junction nucleotides: 6. The CDR3 extends over 16 amino acids. CDR3 sequence reads: CASSPTSGSSADTQYF. The CDR3 DNA is TGCGCCAGCAGCCCGACTAGCGGGAGCTCTGCAGATACGCAGTATTTT.

The J gene is TRBJ1-4, the V gene TRBV5-6; the match to TRBD1 covers 12 bases. Trimming removed 4 bases from V and 7 bases from J; junction bases left unmatched: 5. This CDR3 is 15 amino acids long. Looked up from germline, CDR1 is SGHDT and CDR2 is YYEEEE. This chain's CDR3 is CASSGGTGGPEKLFF. The CDR3 DNA is TGTGCCAGCAGCGGCGGGACAGGGGGCCCTGAAAAACTGTTTTTT.

The chain joins TRBV6-5 to TRBJ2-7; D might be TRBD2 (5 bases). This CDR3 region has 14 residues. Deletions cut 2 bases from V and 4 bases from J, with 12 bases between. Germline V lookup: CDR1 MNHEY, CDR2 SVGAGI. The CDR3 DNA reads TGTGCCAGCAGTTACGCGGGCTCTGGGTACGAGCAGTACTTC. This encodes CASSYAGSGYEQYF.

This rearrangement joins TRBV9 to TRBJ1-2, with D unresolved. Germline V gene lookup returns CDR1 SGDLS and CDR2 YYNGEE. Trimming removed 3 bases from V and 0 bases from J, with 24 bases in between. The CDR3 has 19 amino acids. The DNA for the CDR3 is TGTGCCAGCAGCGATCAAAACGCCGGGATGGATAAAGCTAACTATGGCTACACCTTC. Its translation: CASSDQNAGMDKANYGYTF.

The chain uses TRBV27 and TRBJ2-7; 10 bases align to TRBD2. This CDR3 comprises 15 residues. With V trimmed by 6 bases and J by 2 bases, 7 bases remained unmatched. Germline CDR1 and CDR2: MNHEY and SMNVEV (reference sequence). CDR3 DNA: TGTGCCAGCAGCTGGACTAGCGGAAAAACCTACGAGCAGTACTTC. Amino acids: CASSWTSGKTYEQYF.

Only a few counts were recorded for this clone. The chain uses TRBV10-1 and TRBJ2-6; 10 bases map to TRBD1. The V gene end was trimmed by 7 bases and the J gene end by 3 bases; junction bases not matched to a gene: 15. This CDR3 has 19 amino acids. The V gene's germline CDR1 is WNHNN and CDR2 SYGVQD (reference sequence). The DNA for the CDR3 is TGCGCCAGCACTCTATTTGGGACAGGGGTTAAAGGTGGGGCCAACGTCCTGACTTTC. Translating gives CASTLFGTGVKGGANVLTF.

The chain combines TRBV14 with TRBJ2-5; perhaps D is TRBD1 or TRBD2 (6 bases each). There are 17 residues in the CDR3. The germline V gene has CDR1 SGHDN and CDR2 FVKESK. Trimming stripped 1 base from V and 3 bases from J, with 18 bases between. For the CDR3, the DNA is TGTGCCAGCAGCCAAGGAAGCCTAGGGGGGAGCGAAGAGACCCAGTACTTC. It specifies CASSQGSLGGSEETQYF.

The rearrangement links TRBV28 to TRBJ2-7; D remains unclear. The CDR3 is 14 amino acids. Trimming left V 3 bases short and J 2 bases short, with 11 bases between. From germline, CDR1 is MDHEN and CDR2 SYDVKM. The CDR3 sequence: CASSLSSPPYEQYF. In DNA, the CDR3 is TGTGCCAGCAGTTTGTCGTCTCCCCCCTACGAGCAGTACTTC.

V and J are TRBV7-8 and TRBJ2-1; TRBD2 matches 10 bases. CDR1 and CDR2 (germline): SGHVS, FQNEAQ. This CDR3 contains 14 residues. V shed 5 bases and J 7 bases; nucleotides not matched to a gene: 5. CDR3 amino acids: CASSTGTSDNEQFF. The CDR3 region has the DNA TGTGCCAGCAGCACCGGGACTAGCGATAATGAGCAGTTCTTC.

This clone was observed once. The chain uses TRBV5-1 and TRBJ2-7; 9 nucleotides align to TRBD1. After removal of 4 bases from V and 1 base from J, the junction contained 3 bases not matched to a gene. CDR1 is SGHRS, CDR2 YFSETQ, per germline. The CDR3 is 14 amino acids. The CDR3 region is CASSPGQGSYEQYF. The CDR3 DNA reads as TGCGCCAGCAGCCCGGGACAGGGATCCTACGAGCAGTACTTC.

The chain recombines TRBV2 with TRBJ2-2, with D tentatively TRBD2 (6 bases). V gave up 7 bases and J gave up 3 bases, with 12 bases separating them. This CDR3 spans 14 amino acids. Germline V gives CDR1 SNHLY, CDR2 FYNNEI. In DNA, the CDR3 is TGTGCCAGCAACGATGGGACTTACACCGGGGAGCTGTTTTTT. Protein: CASNDGTYTGELFF.

The rearrangement uses TRBV6-1 and TRBJ1-5, with D possibly TRBD1 on 5 matching bases. This CDR3 has 16 residues. V lost 2 bases and J lost 1, with 12 bases in between. The V gene's germline CDR1 is MNHNS and CDR2 SASEGT. Here the CDR3 reads CASSEFRGGSNQPQHF. The CDR3 bases are TGTGCCAGCAGTGAATTTAGGGGAGGGAGCAATCAGCCCCAGCATTTT.

V and J are TRBV19 and TRBJ2-1; D not resolved. Per germline, CDR1 LNHDA and CDR2 SQIVND (reference sequence). The CDR3 spans 15 residues. Trimming removed 5 bases at V and 7 bases at J, with 18 bases between. The DNA of the CDR3 is TGTGCCAGTAGTTGGGGTAGTAGGAGTGTAAATGAGCAGTTCTTC. As protein: CASSWGSRSVNEQFF.

The CDR3 spells CASSQFPGQGASDEQYF. DNA for the CDR3: TGCGCCAGCAGCCAATTCCCGGGACAGGGGGCCTCTGACGAGCAGTACTTC. V gene TRBV4-1 combines with J gene TRBJ2-7; 12 positions match TRBD1. The CDR3 sequence is 17 residues long. V lost 2 bases, J lost 5 bases, and 10 bases stayed unmatched. Germline V gene data show CDR1 as MGHRA and CDR2 as YSYEKL.

This chain connects TRBV6-5 to TRBJ1-4; D is perhaps TRBD1 (5 bases). The CDR3 is 15 amino acids. The germline V gene has CDR1 MNHEY and CDR2 SVGAGI. V was clipped by 2 bases and J by 7 bases, with 14 bases between them. The CDR3 here is CASSYSRVGSEKLFF. For the CDR3, the DNA is TGTGCCAGCAGTTACAGCAGGGTCGGGAGTGAAAAACTGTTTTTT.

This chain connects TRBV6-5 to TRBJ2-5; 10 bases fit TRBD2. The ends lost 4 bases at V and 5 bases at J; junction bases unmatched: 10. The CDR3 is made up of 16 amino acids. Germline V lookup: CDR1 MNHEY, CDR2 SVGAGI. The CDR3 region has the DNA TGTGCCAGCAGTTTTCTAGCGGGAGTTCATGGGGAGACCCAGTACTTC. Its protein is CASSFLAGVHGETQYF.

The rearrangement joins TRBV29-1 to TRBJ2-3; D may correspond to TRBD1 or TRBD2 (6 bases each). The CDR3 totals 14 residues. The V end was cut by 2 bases, the J end by 1 base, with 10 bases between. CDR1 and CDR2 (germline): SQVTM, ANQGSEA. The chain's CDR3 is CSVELGGRTDTQYF. CDR3 nucleotide sequence: TGCAGCGTTGAATTGGGGGGCCGCACAGATACGCAGTATTTT.

The chain carries TRBV7-8 and TRBJ2-2; the D is unclear. The CDR3 has 17 amino acids. Germline lookup yields CDR1 SGHVS and CDR2 FQNEAQ. Trimming took off 0 bases at V and 4 bases at J, with 15 bases between the two ends. The CDR3 nucleotides are TGTGCCAGCAGCTTAGCGGCCCCCCCGGGTGGCACCGGGGAGCTGTTTTTT. Translation gives CASSLAAPPGGTGELFF. Complete variable domain (other parts from reference TRBV7-8 and TRBJ2-2): GAGVSQSPRYKVAKRGQDVALRCDPISGHVSLFWYQQALGQGPEFLTYFQNEAQLDKSGLPSDRFFAERPEGSVSTLKIQRTQQEDSAVYLCASSLAAPPGGTGELFFGEGSRLTVL.